The T cell receptor (beta chain) described here comes from a study of identical twins (dated by TCRdb to about 2016). In terms of the full investigation: The study deep-sequenced TCR alpha and beta repertoires from monozygotic twins, unrelated adults of various ages and cord blood to test whether fetal clonotypes persist. To rule out contamination, replicate twin experiments were performed at different times with different library preparation protocols.

For this clonotype: What this receptor recognizes is not known. No much larger clone is present one base from it, and per-base qualities are unavailable.

Library prep was done by 5' RACE. Sequencing relied on an Illumina HiSeq 2000. A universal primer binding site was introduced by template switching, and a unique molecular identifier was present in the final cDNA, enabling accurate counting of TCR cDNA molecules. Specific primers in the conserved constant-segment region were used to synthesize first-strand cDNA for TCR alpha and beta chains. To control for contamination, each cDNA library was double barcoded with a SMART-Mk sample barcode plus Illumina barcodes. TruSeq adapter sequences and Illumina sample barcodes were added in two successive PCR steps. TCR alpha and beta cDNA libraries were sequenced on the Illumina HiSeq platform with custom primers. The paper's processing steps were these. Raw reads were processed with MiGEC to extract unique molecular identifiers, and MiXCR was used to determine CDR3 positions. Recombination models were inferred per individual with the repgenHMM and IGoR tools using an EM algorithm. Shared clonotype analysis was performed with the tcR package in R, normalizing sharing by the product of cloneset sizes. Out-of-frame nonproductive sequences were analyzed to study raw recombination free of thymic and clonal selection effects. The public reads were reanalyzed by TCRdb: fastp trimming at Q25, MiXCR alignment, in-frame beta chains only. Every entry covers one CDR3 protein and lists the most common genes and DNA from its rows. For this entry, the V and J calls and clone size follow TCRdb and not the study's own pipeline. This sample has 350,000 to 400,000 distinct CDR3 sequences in its table, and roughly 9% of those were observed once. Together, the top ten hold about 8.1% of the sample.

Every donor in the study was a healthy Caucasian. The study also sequenced three unrelated non-twin adults: a male aged 18 to 29, a male aged 50 to 60 and a female aged 50 to 60. Using Miltenyi CD45RO+ enrichment and human naive T-cell isolation kits, memory (CD45RO+) and naive T cells were isolated from PBMC. Beyond this particular receptor, the publication reports: Conclusions relied on cross-sectional statistical analysis, since the same donors could not be followed over many years. In monozygotic twins, recombination models systematically underestimated out-of-frame TCR alpha sharing, but the models matched the sharing seen between unrelated individuals. Out-of-frame TCR alpha sequences shared between twins showed an excess of low generation-probability sequences compared with coincidental sharing between unrelated individuals. Zero-insertion analyses could be partly confounded by invariant T cells such as MAIT and iNKT, though diverse VJ usage argued against such confounding for most clonotypes. Abundant cord blood beta clonotypes had fewer insertions, young adult naive repertoires showed a similar but weaker trend, and memory repertoires showed no such trend. The excess sharing between twins in beta out-of-frame sequences was weaker because fewer shared sequences reduced the signal-to-noise ratio.

The sample comprised naive T cells sorted from blood. Taken with the paper, the label for cell subset or site translates to: cells isolated with a human naive T-cell isolation kit. The TCR was taken from a woman aged 50 to 60 in good health.

CDR3 protein: CASSYTRQVYPNTGELFF. The DNA reads TGTGCCAGCAGTTACACTCGACAGGTCTACCCGAACACCGGGGAGCTGTTTTTT. The chain is assembled from TRBV6-5 and TRBJ2-2; TRBD1 is a possible D gene, resting on 6 matching bases. Trimming takes 2 bases from V and 0 bases from J, and the germline ends sit 16 bases apart. The CDR3, from cysteine to phenylalanine, totals 18 residues. This entry keeps only the CDR3 DNA: 54 bases, framed from base 1. Sequences MNHEY (CDR1) and SVGAGI (CDR2) are obtained from the germline V gene.